Sequencing of this T cell receptor beta chain was carried out in a study of beta chain features in type 1 diabetes. With regard to this clone: Its specificity is not known.

Overall study results and limits: Type 1 diabetes patients showed a moderate but significant shortening of TCRB CDR3s in all four CD4+ subsets.

TCRB transcripts that were expressed got sequenced, as all of the isolated RNA had been reverse transcribed. Repertoires were generated with immunoSEQ multiplex PCR, while TCRdb's copy carries only in-frame clones and drops some. Seen here are hundreds of thousands of clones, over 65% observed once, and the top ten hold around 0.05%. Sequenced: naive CD4+ T cells from blood. The clonotype comes from a young man in good health.

CDR3 DNA sequence: TGTGCCAGCAGCTTAGTGGGCAGGGCTGGGACAGATACGCAGTATTTT. Its translation is CASSLVGRAGTDTQYF. The V gene is TRBV7-2, the J gene TRBJ2-3, with D tentatively TRBD1 (5 bases). The ends were cut back, 1 base at V and 3 bases at J, with 14 bases in the middle. The CDR3 has 16 amino acids. CDR1 and CDR2 (germline): SGHTA, FQGNSA.